This T cell receptor beta chain was captured in a study of CD8+ T cells in alopecia areata. Germline V gives CDR1 GTSNPN, CDR2 SVGIG (reference sequence). The CDR3 extends over 14 amino acids. V trimming: 0 bases; J trimming: 5 bases; junction bases outside the gene matches: 6. Sampling of alopecia areata patients yielded lesional scalp punch biopsies as well as peripheral blood. T lymphocytes (CD4+ and CD8+) were sorted from PBMCs. Extraction of RNA preceded its reverse transcription into cDNA, which served as the sequencing template. The table came from immunoSEQ multiplex PCR; TCRdb's copy has only in-frame clones and leaves some out. This table has hundreds of thousands of clones, roughly 69% appearing once.

Sequences were derived from CD4+ T cells sorted from blood, sampled at week 0. The TCR originated in a human donor with alopecia areata. The rearrangement joins TRBV30 to TRBJ1-1; TRBD1 matches at 7 bases. CDR3 region: CAWSVSRGRTEAFF. The CDR3 DNA sequence: TGTGCCTGGAGTGTATCGAGGGGGCGGACTGAAGCTTTCTTT.